This is a list of T cell receptor beta chains from one sample in a study of T cell responses to AZD1222 COVID-19 vaccine. Data came from immunoSEQ multiplex PCR; TCRdb stores just in-frame clones and leaves some out. The sample consists of around 62,000 clones, 70% to 90% of them appearing once. The sample was peripheral blood, taken on day 0 of AZD1222 vaccination. The receptors were gathered from an adult in good health. The CDR3 runs from the conserved cysteine through the conserved F or W. D genes are given only for firm matches. Clone size appears in some rows only: once, few, many, or a class for an expanded clone.

v_gene: TRBV9; d_gene: -; j_gene: TRBJ2-5; abundance: -; CDR3nt: TGTGCCAGCAGCGTTAGCTCGGAGACGGTGGAGACCCAGTACTTC; CDR3aa: CASSVSSETVETQYF
v_gene: TRBV4-1; d_gene: TRBD1; j_gene: TRBJ2-1; abundance: -; CDR3nt: TGCGCCAGCAGCCTTGTCCCCCCCCCTAGGACAGGGGGTTTCGGTGAGCAGTTCTTC; CDR3aa: CASSLVPPPRTGGFGEQFF
v_gene: TRBV20-1; d_gene: -; j_gene: TRBJ1-4; abundance: -; CDR3nt: TGCAGTGCCATATGGGGTGAAAAACTGTTTTTT; CDR3aa: CSAIWGEKLFF
v_gene: TRBV4-1; d_gene: -; j_gene: TRBJ2-2; abundance: -; CDR3nt: TGCGCCAGCAGCCAAGTCGACAGGAACACCGGGGAGCTGTTTTTT; CDR3aa: CASSQVDRNTGELFF
v_gene: TRBV6-1; d_gene: -; j_gene: TRBJ1-2; abundance: -; CDR3nt: TGTGCCAGCAGTGACGATCGTGGCTACACCTTC; CDR3aa: CASSDDRGYTF
v_gene: TRBV9; d_gene: -; j_gene: TRBJ2-7; abundance: -; CDR3nt: TGTGCCAGCAGCCCTAATGAGGGAAACTCCTACGAGCAGTACTTC; CDR3aa: CASSPNEGNSYEQYF
v_gene: TRBV7-9; d_gene: -; j_gene: TRBJ1-3; abundance: once; CDR3nt: TGTGCCAGCATCCTTAAGGGGTCTGGAAACACCATATATTTT; CDR3aa: CASILKGSGNTIYF
v_gene: TRBV9; d_gene: -; j_gene: TRBJ1-1; abundance: -; CDR3nt: TGTGCCAGCAGCGTAGGACAGATGAACACTGAAGCTTTCTTT; CDR3aa: CASSVGQMNTEAFF
v_gene: TRBV30; d_gene: -; j_gene: TRBJ2-3; abundance: -; CDR3nt: TGTGCCTGGAGTGCAAGGACCATGGCAGATACGCAGTATTTT; CDR3aa: CAWSARTMADTQYF
v_gene: TRBV7-8; d_gene: -; j_gene: TRBJ1-5; abundance: -; CDR3nt: TGTGCCAGCAGCTTAGGTTGGGGCCAGCCCCAGCATTTT; CDR3aa: CASSLGWGQPQHF
v_gene: TRBV2; d_gene: -; j_gene: TRBJ2-7; abundance: -; CDR3nt: TGTGCCAGCAGCCAGCGGGCTGGAGCAGATGGGCAGTACTTC; CDR3aa: CASSQRAGADGQYF
v_gene: TRBV6-5; d_gene: -; j_gene: TRBJ1-5; abundance: -; CDR3nt: TGTGCCAGCAGTTCGACCGGACAGCCCCAGCATTTT; CDR3aa: CASSSTGQPQHF
v_gene: TRBV15; d_gene: -; j_gene: TRBJ1-2; abundance: -; CDR3nt: TGTGCCACCAGCTCCGGGACTAACTATGGCTACACCTTC; CDR3aa: CATSSGTNYGYTF
v_gene: TRBV5-5; d_gene: -; j_gene: TRBJ2-7; abundance: once; CDR3nt: TGTGCCAGCAGCTTGCAGTTATACAACGAGCAGTACTTC; CDR3aa: CASSLQLYNEQYF
v_gene: TRBV5-1; d_gene: TRBD1; j_gene: TRBJ2-5; abundance: -; CDR3nt: TGCGCCAGCAGCTTCGGACAGGGTGAGACCCAGTACTTC; CDR3aa: CASSFGQGETQYF
v_gene: TRBV27; d_gene: -; j_gene: TRBJ2-7; abundance: -; CDR3nt: TGTGCCGGCAGCGTGGCAGGACACTCCTACGAGCAGTACTTC; CDR3aa: CAGSVAGHSYEQYF
v_gene: TRBV30; d_gene: -; j_gene: TRBJ1-2; abundance: -; CDR3nt: TGTGCCTGGCTGACGACATCCGGAGGCTATGGCTACACCTTC; CDR3aa: CAWLTTSGGYGYTF
v_gene: TRBV19; d_gene: TRBD1; j_gene: TRBJ1-5; abundance: once; CDR3nt: TGTGCCAGTAGTCGACAGGGTTTAGGCAATCAGCCCCAGCATTTT; CDR3aa: CASSRQGLGNQPQHF
v_gene: TRBV5-6; d_gene: -; j_gene: TRBJ1-4; abundance: -; CDR3nt: TGTGCCAGCAGCCGAAGGGCGACAGAAGGGAATGAAAAACTGTTTTTT; CDR3aa: CASSRRATEGNEKLFF
v_gene: TRBV2; d_gene: -; j_gene: TRBJ1-2; abundance: -; CDR3nt: TGTGCCAGCAGGTCGGGCCAGGGAGGAGGCTACACCTTC; CDR3aa: CASRSGQGGGYTF
v_gene: TRBV3-1/TRBV3-2; d_gene: -; j_gene: TRBJ1-2; abundance: few; CDR3nt: TGTGCCAGCAGCCAAGATTGGAGGGGATCTGGCTACACCTTC; CDR3aa: CASSQDWRGSGYTF
v_gene: TRBV6-5; d_gene: -; j_gene: TRBJ1-5; abundance: once; CDR3nt: TGTGCCAGCAGTCCTGGGAGATACAATCAGCCCCAGCATTTT; CDR3aa: CASSPGRYNQPQHF
v_gene: TRBV5-8; d_gene: -; j_gene: TRBJ1-1; abundance: -; CDR3nt: TGTGCCAGCAGCTTGGATGTTGAAGCTTTCTTT; CDR3aa: CASSLDVEAFF
v_gene: TRBV6-4; d_gene: -; j_gene: TRBJ2-6; abundance: -; CDR3nt: TGTGCCAGCAGTGCCATTGGTCCGGGCTCTGGGGCCAACGTCCTGACTTTC; CDR3aa: CASSAIGPGSGANVLTF
v_gene: TRBV19; d_gene: -; j_gene: TRBJ1-6; abundance: -; CDR3nt: TGTGCCAGTACGGGGAGACTAAAAAATTCACCCCTCCACTTT; CDR3aa: CASTGRLKNSPLHF
v_gene: TRBV18; d_gene: TRBD1; j_gene: TRBJ1-4; abundance: -; CDR3nt: TGTGCCAGCTCACCGGGCCAGGGGGGCGGTGAAAAACTGTTTTTT; CDR3aa: CASSPGQGGGEKLFF
v_gene: TRBV2; d_gene: -; j_gene: TRBJ2-7; abundance: -; CDR3nt: TGTGCCAGCGGGAGGCAGGACTCCTACGAGCAGTACTTC; CDR3aa: CASGRQDSYEQYF
v_gene: TRBV5-1; d_gene: -; j_gene: TRBJ1-2; abundance: -; CDR3nt: TGCGCCAGCAATACAGGAATGACTAACTATGGCTACACCTTC; CDR3aa: CASNTGMTNYGYTF